Each of the 27 T cell receptor beta chains below was sequenced from the same sample in a study of control samples from healthy donors and cancer patients. Measured with immunoSEQ multiplex PCR; TCRdb has only the in-frame clones, and not every one. There are 150,000 or so clones in the sample; around 90% occur only once, and 9.5% to 15% lies in the top ten. Sequencing was carried out using blood. The receptors derive from a man aged 25-40 years in good health.

The chain uses TRBV28 and TRBJ2-7; 10 bases map to TRBD1. The CDR3 length is 15 residues. Germline lookup yields CDR1 MDHEN and CDR2 SYDVKM. J lost 3 bases, V lost 5 bases, and 7 bases had no gene match. The CDR3 nucleotides are TGTGCCAGCAGTCCCGGACAGGGGGTGAGCTACGAGCAGTACTTC. This codes for CASSPGQGVSYEQYF.

V and J are TRBV5-4 and TRBJ1-2; D is uncertain. There are 11 residues in the CDR3. Trimming stripped 3 bases from V and 5 bases from J, with 5 bases between. The V gene's germline CDR1 is SGHNT and CDR2 YYREEE (reference sequence). The CDR3 region has the DNA TGTGCCAGCAGCTCAAGTTATGGCTACACCTTC. Translating gives CASSSSYGYTF.

The CDR3 reads CASSELAQGTATGELFF. DNA for the CDR3: TGCGCCAGCAGTGAGTTGGCCCAGGGGACGGCAACCGGGGAGCTGTTTTTT. This sequence joins TRBV10-2 and TRBJ2-2, with D perhaps matching TRBD1 (6 bases). The CDR3 runs to 17 residues. Trimming shortened V by 1 base and J by 5 bases, and 17 bases separated the two germline ends. CDR1 and CDR2 (germline): WSHSY, SAAADI.

The V call is TRBV6-4, the J call TRBJ1-2; the D is unclear. The germline CDR1 and CDR2 sequences are MRHNA and SNTAGT. V lost 5 bases, J lost 4 bases, and 11 bases lay in between. CDR3 length: 13 amino acids. CDR3 sequence reads: CASSPTEGYGYTF. The CDR3 DNA reads as TGTGCCAGCAGTCCCACCGAGGGCTATGGCTACACCTTC.

The J gene is TRBJ2-5, the V gene TRBV7-9, with D tentatively TRBD1 or TRBD2 (5 bases each). Trimming took off 5 bases at V and 5 bases at J, with 18 bases between the two ends. CDR1 and CDR2 from the germline V gene are SEHNR and FQNEAQ (reference sequence). CDR3 length: 15 residues. The CDR3 reads CASSPPGRLGETQYF. CDR3 nucleotides: TGTGCCAGCAGCCCCCCGGGACGTCTCGGGGAGACCCAGTACTTC.

This chain connects TRBV4-1 to TRBJ1-5; D gene unclear. Trimming cost V 0 bases and J 4 bases, with 10 bases left between them. The CDR3 runs 15 residues. The germline V gene encodes CDR1 MGHRA and CDR2 YSYEKL. The CDR3 region has the DNA TGCGCCAGCAGCCAAGATTTAAGGCGAAATCAGCCCCAGCATTTT. Protein sequence: CASSQDLRRNQPQHF.

The chain joins TRBV18 to TRBJ2-7; 7 positions agree with TRBD1. From germline, CDR1 is KGHSH and CDR2 LQKENI. With V trimmed by 6 bases and J by 5 bases, 13 bases remained unmatched. The length of the CDR3 is 15 residues. CDR3: CASSPRDSRGNEQYF. As DNA, the CDR3 is TGTGCCAGCTCCCCTCGGGACAGCAGAGGGAACGAGCAGTACTTC.

This clone was recorded only once. V usage is TRBV30 and J usage is TRBJ2-5, with 7 bases that match TRBD2. Germline CDR1 GTSNPN, CDR2 SVGIG (reference sequence). The CDR3 totals 13 residues. The V gene end was trimmed by 0 bases and the J gene end by 5 bases; junction bases not matched to a gene: 3. The CDR3 sequence: CAWSVGGSETQYF. CDR3 bases: TGTGCCTGGAGTGTGGGAGGGAGCGAGACCCAGTACTTC.

V usage is TRBV7-8 and J usage is TRBJ2-7; tentatively, D is TRBD1 or TRBD2 (5 bases each). Germline CDR1 SGHVS, CDR2 FQNEAQ. This CDR3 has 16 amino acids. With 0 bases removed from V and 0 bases from J, the gap between germline ends came to 12 bases. Here the CDR3 DNA reads TGTGCCAGCAGCTTAGCCTTACCGGGACCCTCCTACGAGCAGTACTTC. This encodes CASSLALPGPSYEQYF.

This clone occurred once. The rearrangement joins TRBV18 to TRBJ2-7; 7 nucleotides agree with TRBD1. The germline V gene encodes CDR1 KGHSH and CDR2 LQKENI. The CDR3 sequence is 19 residues long. The V and J ends lost 0 bases and 2 bases, in that order; junction bases with no gene match: 16. The CDR3 loop reads CASSPPRDSKIRTAYEQYF. The CDR3 nucleotides read TGTGCCAGCTCACCACCCCGGGACAGTAAAATCCGTACTGCCTACGAGCAGTACTTC.

The rearrangement uses TRBV6-5 and TRBJ1-2; no definite D call. The CDR3 runs 11 residues. Trimming removed 9 bases from V and 8 bases from J, with 13 bases in between. Germline values: CDR1 MNHEY, CDR2 SVGAGI. The CDR3 sequence is CASSWVGGYTF. The CDR3 bases are TGTGCCAGTTCTTGGGTGGGAGGCTACACCTTC.

The chain is built from TRBV7-8 and TRBJ1-5, with D perhaps matching TRBD1 (5 bases). V lost 4 bases and J lost 3, with 13 bases in between. CDR3 length equals 15 residues. Per germline, CDR1 SGHVS and CDR2 FQNEAQ. The CDR3 sequence: CASSSGRFLNQPQHF. The CDR3, as DNA: TGTGCCAGCAGCTCGGGACGGTTCCTCAATCAGCCCCAGCATTTT.

The CDR3 region has the DNA TGCGCCAGCAGCCAAGAATGGAGGTTTTCACCCCTCCACTTT. It encodes CASSQEWRFSPLHF. The chain recombines TRBV4-1 with TRBJ1-6; no firm D call. There are 14 residues in the CDR3. Germline CDR1 reads MGHRA; CDR2 reads YSYEKL. Trimming removed 0 bases from V and 9 bases from J, with 9 bases in between.

The J gene is TRBJ2-7, the V gene TRBV28, with D unresolved. Germline V lookup: CDR1 MDHEN, CDR2 SYDVKM. The CDR3 is 15 residues long. The V end lost 6 bases, the J end lost 3 bases, and 18 bases lay between the germline ends. The DNA of the CDR3 is TGTGCCAGCAGCCCAGCCGACACTCACAGCTACGAGCAGTACTTC. Protein: CASSPADTHSYEQYF.

This sequence joins TRBV7-8 and TRBJ2-5; 9 nucleotides match TRBD2. Germline CDR1 reads SGHVS; CDR2 reads FQNEAQ. This CDR3 has 17 amino acids. V trimming: 5 bases; J trimming: 2 bases; junction bases outside the gene matches: 12. CDR3 residues: CASSGGGLAGPQETQYF. DNA for the CDR3: TGTGCCAGCAGCGGAGGAGGGCTAGCGGGGCCTCAAGAGACCCAGTACTTC.

This rearrangement joins TRBV5-1 to TRBJ2-7, with 7 bases aligning to TRBD1. The germline V gene encodes CDR1 SGHRS and CDR2 YFSETQ. Trimming at V came to 2 bases and at J to 6 bases, leaving 2 bases not matched to a gene. The CDR3 is 12 amino acids. The CDR3 nucleotides are TGCGCCAGCAGCTTCCAGGGGGTCGAGCAGTACTTC. It translates to CASSFQGVEQYF.

The genes are TRBV6-5 and TRBJ2-7, with TRBD1 as a possible D gene (5 bases). V gave up 2 bases and J gave up 5 bases, with 7 bases separating them. The CDR3 is 12 residues long. Germline loops: CDR1 MNHEY, CDR2 SVGAGI. The DNA for the CDR3 is TGTGCCAGCAGTTACCAGGGCCACGAGCAGTACTTC. It yields the protein CASSYQGHEQYF.

The rearrangement links TRBV4-2 to TRBJ2-7; TRBD2 matches 8 bases. Unmatched junction bases numbered 15, after V lost 6 bases and J lost 8 bases. The length of the CDR3 is 15 residues. The germline gives CDR1 LGHNA, CDR2 YNFKEQ. The CDR3 loop reads CASRNFGTSRFQQYF. The DNA of the CDR3 is TGTGCCAGCAGAAACTTCGGGACTAGTCGGTTTCAGCAGTACTTC.

The count of this clone is one. In DNA, the CDR3 is TGTGCCAGCAGTTTAAGGGGATATTCCACTGAAGCTTTCTTT. Translating it yields CASSLRGYSTEAFF. The V gene is TRBV27, the J gene TRBJ1-1; D is possibly TRBD1 (5 bases). The germline V gene encodes CDR1 MNHEY and CDR2 SMNVEV (reference sequence). The CDR3 sequence is 14 residues long. Between the trimmed V and J ends, which lost 2 bases and 4 bases, there was a span of 11 bases.

The J gene is TRBJ1-1, the V gene TRBV6-2 or TRBV6-3; tentative D call: TRBD1 (5 bases). From germline, CDR1 is MNHEY and CDR2 SVGEGT. V was pared by 2 bases and J by 3 bases, with 13 bases between. The CDR3 totals 15 residues. CDR3 loop: CASSYNGARDTEAFF. The CDR3 DNA follows: TGTGCCAGCAGTTACAACGGGGCGCGGGACACTGAAGCTTTCTTT.

V gene TRBV10-3 combines with J gene TRBJ1-2; the D gene is possibly TRBD1 (5 bases). Trimming removed 7 bases from V and 2 bases from J, with 11 bases in between. There are 13 residues in the CDR3. The germline gives CDR1 ENHRY, CDR2 SYGVKD. CDR3 coding DNA: TGTGCCATCACCGAGGGGTACAACTATGGCTACACCTTC. Amino acids: CAITEGYNYGYTF.

J is TRBJ1-2 and V is TRBV28; possibly TRBD1 for D (6 bases). Germline CDR1 is MDHEN and CDR2 is SYDVKM. V was pared by 4 bases and J by 7 bases, with 22 bases between. The CDR3 consists of 16 residues. The CDR3 loop reads CASSSGPSIQGGGYTF. DNA for the CDR3: TGTGCCAGCAGTTCGGGTCCGTCGATTCAAGGGGGTGGCTACACCTTC.

The chain links TRBV2 to TRBJ1-5; a weak D match, TRBD1 (5 bases). The CDR3 covers 15 residues. Germline values: CDR1 SNHLY, CDR2 FYNNEI. V was cut by 4 bases and J by 2 bases, with 12 bases left in between. The CDR3 DNA follows: TGTGCCAGCAGTGTAGGGGCGTATGGCAATCAGCCCCAGCATTTT. Translation gives CASSVGAYGNQPQHF.

The V gene is TRBV5-1, the J gene TRBJ2-7, with 11 bases identical to TRBD1. From germline, CDR1 is SGHRS and CDR2 YFSETQ. The CDR3 has 15 residues. The V gene end was trimmed by 3 bases and the J gene end by 0 bases; junction bases not matched to a gene: 2. CDR3 protein: CASSSGTGGSYEQYF. CDR3 in DNA: TGCGCCAGCAGCTCGGGGACAGGGGGCTCCTACGAGCAGTACTTC. Full variable domain (outside the CDR3, taken from reference TRBV5-1 and TRBJ2-7): KAGVTQTPRYLIKTRGQQVTLSCSPISGHRSVSWYQQTPGQGLQFLFEYFSETQRNKGNFPGRFSGRQFSNSRSEMNVSTLELGDSALYLCASSSGTGGSYEQYFGPGTRLTVT.

J is TRBJ2-1 and V is TRBV7-2; 8 nucleotides agree with TRBD2. CDR3 size: 15 residues. The germline V gene encodes CDR1 SGHTA and CDR2 FQGNSA. V lost 3 bases to trimming and J lost 7 bases; unmatched junction nucleotides: 8. The CDR3 loop is CASSFGRGVGNEQFF. The CDR3 bases are TGTGCCAGCAGCTTCGGGAGGGGAGTGGGAAATGAGCAGTTCTTC.

The chain is built from TRBV7-2 and TRBJ1-6; perhaps TRBD1 as D (5 bases). The germline CDR1 and CDR2 sequences are SGHTA and FQGNSA. Trimming removed 5 bases at V and 10 bases at J, with 12 bases between. The CDR3 spans 13 residues. The CDR3 region is CASSTRQLSPLHF. The CDR3 bases are TGTGCCAGCAGCACCAGACAGTTGTCACCCCTCCACTTT. Full variable domain (outside the CDR3, taken from reference TRBV7-2 and TRBJ1-6): GAGVSQSPSNKVTEKGKDVELRCDPISGHTALYWYRQSLGQGLEFLIYFQGNSAPDKSGLPSDRFSAERTGGSVSTLTIQRTQQEDSAVYLCASSTRQLSPLHFGNGTRLTVT.

The chain is built from TRBV12-3 or TRBV12-4 and TRBJ1-3; D ambiguous. CDR3 length equals 13 residues. Deletions cut 3 bases from V and 10 bases from J, with 13 bases between. This chain's CDR3 is CASSFSNLGTIYF. Written as DNA, the CDR3 is TGTGCCAGCAGTTTTTCGAACCTGGGGACCATATATTTT.